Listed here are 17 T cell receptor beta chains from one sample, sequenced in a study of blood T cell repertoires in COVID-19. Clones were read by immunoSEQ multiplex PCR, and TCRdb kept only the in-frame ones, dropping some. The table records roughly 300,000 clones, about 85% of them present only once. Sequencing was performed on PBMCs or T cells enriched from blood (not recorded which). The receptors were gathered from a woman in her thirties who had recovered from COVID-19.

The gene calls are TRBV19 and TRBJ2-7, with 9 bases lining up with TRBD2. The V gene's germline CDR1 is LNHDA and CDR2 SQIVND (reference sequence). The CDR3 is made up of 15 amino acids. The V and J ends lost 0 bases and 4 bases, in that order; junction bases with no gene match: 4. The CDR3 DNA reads TGTGCCAGTAGTATAGAGGCGGGGGGGCTGTACGAGCAGTACTTC. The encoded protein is CASSIEAGGLYEQYF.

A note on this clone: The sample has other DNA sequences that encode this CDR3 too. The CDR3 is CAIGGQGAYEQYF. Here the CDR3 DNA reads TGTGCCATCGGGGGCCAGGGAGCCTACGAGCAGTACTTC. This sequence joins TRBV10-3 and TRBJ2-7; D might be TRBD1 (6 bases). V lost 8 bases to trimming and J lost 2 bases, with 13 bases between them. This CDR3 contains 13 residues. The germline CDR1 and CDR2 sequences are ENHRY and SYGVKD.

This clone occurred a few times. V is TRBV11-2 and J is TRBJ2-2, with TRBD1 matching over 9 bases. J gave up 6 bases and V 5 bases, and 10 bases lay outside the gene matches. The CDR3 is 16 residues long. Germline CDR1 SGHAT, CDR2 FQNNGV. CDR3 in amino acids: CASSPRDRVSPGELFF. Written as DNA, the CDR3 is TGTGCCAGCAGCCCCCGGGACAGGGTTAGCCCCGGGGAGCTGTTTTTT.

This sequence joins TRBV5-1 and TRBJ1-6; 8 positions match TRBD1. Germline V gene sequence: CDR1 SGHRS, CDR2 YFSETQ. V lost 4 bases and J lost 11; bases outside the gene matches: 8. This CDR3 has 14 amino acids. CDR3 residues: CASSPTGVRTPLHF. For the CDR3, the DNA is TGCGCCAGCAGCCCGACAGGGGTCAGAACACCCCTCCACTTT.

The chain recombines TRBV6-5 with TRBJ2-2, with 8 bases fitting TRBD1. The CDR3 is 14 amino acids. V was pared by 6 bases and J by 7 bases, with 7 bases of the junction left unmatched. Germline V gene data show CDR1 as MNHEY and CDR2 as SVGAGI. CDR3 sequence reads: CASRSQGAIGELFF. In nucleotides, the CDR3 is TGTGCCAGCAGGTCCCAGGGGGCGATCGGGGAGCTGTTTTTT.

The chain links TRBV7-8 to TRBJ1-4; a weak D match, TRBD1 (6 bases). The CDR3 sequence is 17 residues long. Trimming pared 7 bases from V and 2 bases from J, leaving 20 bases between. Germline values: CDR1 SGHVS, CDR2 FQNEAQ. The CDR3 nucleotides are TGTGCCAGCACCAGGAACAGGGTAATTTCGACTAATGAAAAACTGTTTTTT. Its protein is CASTRNRVISTNEKLFF.

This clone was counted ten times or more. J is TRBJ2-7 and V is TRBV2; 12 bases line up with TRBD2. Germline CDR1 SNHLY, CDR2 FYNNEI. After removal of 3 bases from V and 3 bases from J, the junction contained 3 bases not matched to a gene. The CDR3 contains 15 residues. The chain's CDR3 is CASSEGLAGYYEQYF. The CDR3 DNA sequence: TGTGCCAGCAGTGAGGGACTAGCGGGTTACTACGAGCAGTACTTC.

The CDR3 spells CAWSGLRGKLFF. The CDR3, as DNA: TGTGCCTGGAGTGGATTAAGGGGTAAACTGTTTTTT. This chain connects TRBV30 to TRBJ1-4, with a weak D call TRBD1 (5 bases). V was clipped by 1 base and J by 11 bases, with 11 bases between them. Germline CDR1 reads GTSNPN; CDR2 reads SVGIG (reference sequence). This CDR3 is 12 amino acids long.

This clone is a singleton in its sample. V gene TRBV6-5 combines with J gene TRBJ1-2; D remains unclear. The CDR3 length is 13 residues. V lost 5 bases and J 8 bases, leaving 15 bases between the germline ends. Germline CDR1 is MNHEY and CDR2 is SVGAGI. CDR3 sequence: CASSRETDGGYTF. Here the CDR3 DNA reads TGTGCCAGCAGTCGGGAGACGGACGGAGGCTACACCTTC.

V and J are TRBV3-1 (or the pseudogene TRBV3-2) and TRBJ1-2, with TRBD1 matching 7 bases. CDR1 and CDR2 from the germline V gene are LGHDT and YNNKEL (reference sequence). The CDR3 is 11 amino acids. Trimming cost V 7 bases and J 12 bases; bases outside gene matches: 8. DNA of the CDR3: TGTGCCAGCACCCCCAGACAGGGACACACCTTC. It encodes CASTPRQGHTF.

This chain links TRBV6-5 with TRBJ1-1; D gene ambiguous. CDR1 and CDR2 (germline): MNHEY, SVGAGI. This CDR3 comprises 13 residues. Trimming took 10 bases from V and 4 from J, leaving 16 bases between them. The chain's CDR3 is CATYIQRGTEAFF. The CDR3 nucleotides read TGTGCCACCTATATCCAGCGGGGCACTGAAGCTTTCTTT.

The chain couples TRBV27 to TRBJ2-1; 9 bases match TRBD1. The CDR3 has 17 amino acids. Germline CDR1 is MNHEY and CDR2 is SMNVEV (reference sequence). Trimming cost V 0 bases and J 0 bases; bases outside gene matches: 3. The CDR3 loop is CASSLSGTGSSYNEQFF. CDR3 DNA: TGTGCCAGCAGTTTATCCGGGACAGGGAGCTCCTACAATGAGCAGTTCTTC.

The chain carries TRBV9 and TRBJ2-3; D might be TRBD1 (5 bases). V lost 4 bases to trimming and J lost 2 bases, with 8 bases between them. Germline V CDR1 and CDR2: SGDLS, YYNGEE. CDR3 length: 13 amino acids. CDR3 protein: CASSTTVTDTQYF. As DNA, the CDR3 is TGTGCCAGCAGCACGACAGTCACAGATACGCAGTATTTT.

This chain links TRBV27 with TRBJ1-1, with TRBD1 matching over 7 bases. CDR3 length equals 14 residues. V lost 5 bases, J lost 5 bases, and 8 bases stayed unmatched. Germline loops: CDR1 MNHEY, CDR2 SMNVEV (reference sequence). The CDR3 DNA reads TGTGCCAGCAGTCTCCAGGGGGGTAGAACTGAAGCTTTCTTT. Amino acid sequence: CASSLQGGRTEAFF.

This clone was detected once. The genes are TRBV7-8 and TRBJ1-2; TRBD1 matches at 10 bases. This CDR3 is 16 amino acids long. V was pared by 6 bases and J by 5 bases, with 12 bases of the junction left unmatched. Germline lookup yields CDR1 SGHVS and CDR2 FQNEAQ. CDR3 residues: CASRPTRQGAEYGYTF. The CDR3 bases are TGTGCCAGCAGACCTACTAGACAGGGGGCTGAATATGGCTACACCTTC.

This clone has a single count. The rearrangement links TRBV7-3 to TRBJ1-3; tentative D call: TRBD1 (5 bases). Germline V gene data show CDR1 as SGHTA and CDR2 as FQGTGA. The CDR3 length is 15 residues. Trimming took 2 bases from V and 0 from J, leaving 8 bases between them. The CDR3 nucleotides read TGTGCCAGCAGCTTAGACAGCCACTCTGGAAACACCATATATTTT. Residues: CASSLDSHSGNTIYF.

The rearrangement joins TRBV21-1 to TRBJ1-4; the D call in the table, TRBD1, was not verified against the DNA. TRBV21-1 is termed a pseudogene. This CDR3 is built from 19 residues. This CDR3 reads CASSTLGTAGELTNEKLFF. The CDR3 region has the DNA TGTGCCAGCAGCACCCTTGGGACAGCAGGGGAACTCACTAATGAAAAACTGTTTTTT.